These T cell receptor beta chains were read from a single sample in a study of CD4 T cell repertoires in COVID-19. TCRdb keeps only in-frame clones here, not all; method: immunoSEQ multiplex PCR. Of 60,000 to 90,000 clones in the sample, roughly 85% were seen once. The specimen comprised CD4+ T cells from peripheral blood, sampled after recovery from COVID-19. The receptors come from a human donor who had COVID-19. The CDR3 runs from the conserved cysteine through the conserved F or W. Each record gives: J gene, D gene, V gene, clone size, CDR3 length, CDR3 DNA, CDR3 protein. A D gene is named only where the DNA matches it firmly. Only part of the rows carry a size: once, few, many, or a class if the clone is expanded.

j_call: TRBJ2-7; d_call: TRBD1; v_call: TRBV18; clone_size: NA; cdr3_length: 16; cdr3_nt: TGTGCCAGCTCACCAAGCTGGGACAGGGGTTATAGCGAGCAGTACTTC; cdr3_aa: CASSPSWDRGYSEQYF
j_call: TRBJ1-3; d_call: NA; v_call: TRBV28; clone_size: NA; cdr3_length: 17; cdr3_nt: TGTGCCAGCAGTTTCCCACAGGGAGGCTCGCGGGGAAACACCATATATTTT; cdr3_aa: CASSFPQGGSRGNTIYF
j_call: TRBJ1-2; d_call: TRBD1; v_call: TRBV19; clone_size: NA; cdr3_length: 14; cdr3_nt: TGTGCCAGTACCCCACAGGGGAGGAACTATGGCTACACCTTC; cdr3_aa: CASTPQGRNYGYTF
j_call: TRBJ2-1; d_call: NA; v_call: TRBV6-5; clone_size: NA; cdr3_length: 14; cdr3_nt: TGTGCCAGCAAGGACTTGAGCTCCTACAATGAGCAGTTCTTC; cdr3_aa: CASKDLSSYNEQFF
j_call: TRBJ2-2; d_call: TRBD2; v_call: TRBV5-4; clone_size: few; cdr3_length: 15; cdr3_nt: TGTGCCAGCGGGGACACGGGACTAGCATCTGGGGAGCTGTTTTTT; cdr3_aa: CASGDTGLASGELFF
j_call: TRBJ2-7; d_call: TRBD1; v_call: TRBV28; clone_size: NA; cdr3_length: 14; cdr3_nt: TGTGCCAGCAGCCGGCAGACAGGGGGCTACGAGCAGTACTTC; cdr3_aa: CASSRQTGGYEQYF
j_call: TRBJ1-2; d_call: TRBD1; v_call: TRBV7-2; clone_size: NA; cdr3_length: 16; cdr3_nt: TGTGCCAGCAGCAATCCCGACAGGGCCTTTGGGTATGGCTACACCTTC; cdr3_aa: CASSNPDRAFGYGYTF
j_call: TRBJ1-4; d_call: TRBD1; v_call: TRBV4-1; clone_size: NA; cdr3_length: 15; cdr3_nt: TGCGCCAGCAGCCTTCGGACAGGTCAGAATGAAAAACTGTTTTTT; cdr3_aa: CASSLRTGQNEKLFF
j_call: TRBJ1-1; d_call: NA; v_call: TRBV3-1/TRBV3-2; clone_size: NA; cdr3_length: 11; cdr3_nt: TGTGCCAGCAGACGGATGGATGAAGCTTTCTTT; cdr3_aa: CASRRMDEAFF
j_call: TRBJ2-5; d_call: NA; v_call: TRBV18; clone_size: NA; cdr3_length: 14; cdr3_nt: TGTGCCAGCTCACCCCGGATGGGGCGAGAGACCCAGTACTTC; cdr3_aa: CASSPRMGRETQYF
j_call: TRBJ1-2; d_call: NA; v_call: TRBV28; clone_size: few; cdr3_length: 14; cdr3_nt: TGTGCCAGCAGTTTACTGGGTGTTTTGGGAGGCTACACCTTC; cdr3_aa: CASSLLGVLGGYTF
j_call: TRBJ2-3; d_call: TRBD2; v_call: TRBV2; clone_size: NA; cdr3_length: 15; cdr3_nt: TGTGCCAGCAAAGGACTAGCGGGGGGCCCAAATACGCAGTATTTT; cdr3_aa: CASKGLAGGPNTQYF
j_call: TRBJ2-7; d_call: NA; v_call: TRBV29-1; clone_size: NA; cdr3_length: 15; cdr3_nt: TGCAGCGTTGAGGGGGGTTGGAGTGAGAAATACGAGCAGTACTTC; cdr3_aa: CSVEGGWSEKYEQYF
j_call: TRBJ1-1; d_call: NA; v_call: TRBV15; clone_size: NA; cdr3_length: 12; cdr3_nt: TGTGCCACCAGCAGAGCCCAGGGTGCGGCTTTCTTT; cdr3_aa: CATSRAQGAAFF
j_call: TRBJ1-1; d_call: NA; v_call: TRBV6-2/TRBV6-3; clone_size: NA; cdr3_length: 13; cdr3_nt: TGTGCCAGCAGTCGGACAGAGAACACTGAAGCTTTCTTT; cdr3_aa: CASSRTENTEAFF
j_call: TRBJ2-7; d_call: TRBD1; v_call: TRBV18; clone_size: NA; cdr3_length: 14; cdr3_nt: TGTGCCAGCTCATCGGGACAGAGTTCCTACGAGCAGTACTTC; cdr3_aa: CASSSGQSSYEQYF
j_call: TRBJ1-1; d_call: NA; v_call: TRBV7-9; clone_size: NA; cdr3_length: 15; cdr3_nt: TGTGCCAGCAGCTTTTCCCTGTCTGGCCGTGCTGAAGCTTTCTTT; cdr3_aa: CASSFSLSGRAEAFF
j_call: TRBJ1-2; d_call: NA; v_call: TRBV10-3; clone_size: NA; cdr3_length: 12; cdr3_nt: TGTGCCACCGCGGGCCCGAACTATGGCTACACCTTC; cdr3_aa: CATAGPNYGYTF
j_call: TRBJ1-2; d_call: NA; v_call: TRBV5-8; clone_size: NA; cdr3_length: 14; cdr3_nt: TGTGCCAGCAGCTTAAAAGGGGATTTGGGCGGCTACACCTTC; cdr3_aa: CASSLKGDLGGYTF
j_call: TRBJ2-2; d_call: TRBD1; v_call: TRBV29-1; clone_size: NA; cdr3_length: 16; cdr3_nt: TGCAGCGTTGAAGGCCGTAGGGGGCATACCACCGGGGAGCTGTTTTTT; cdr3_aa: CSVEGRRGHTTGELFF
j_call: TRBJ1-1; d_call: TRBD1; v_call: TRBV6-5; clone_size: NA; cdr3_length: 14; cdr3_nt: TGTGCCAGCAGCCCGGACAGGGCGAACACTGAAGCTTTCTTT; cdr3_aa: CASSPDRANTEAFF
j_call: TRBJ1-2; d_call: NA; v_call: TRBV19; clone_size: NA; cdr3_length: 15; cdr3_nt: TGTGCCAGTAGTGTCCCCGGGGCCGGGCCCCATGGCTACACCTTC; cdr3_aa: CASSVPGAGPHGYTF
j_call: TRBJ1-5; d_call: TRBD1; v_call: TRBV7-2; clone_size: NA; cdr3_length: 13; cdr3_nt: TGTGCCAGCAGCTGGACAGGTGCACAGCCCCAGCATTTT; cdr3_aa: CASSWTGAQPQHF
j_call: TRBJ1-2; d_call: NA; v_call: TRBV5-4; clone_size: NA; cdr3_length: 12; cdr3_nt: TGTGCCAGCAGCTTGGACGGTGATGGCTACACCTTC; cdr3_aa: CASSLDGDGYTF
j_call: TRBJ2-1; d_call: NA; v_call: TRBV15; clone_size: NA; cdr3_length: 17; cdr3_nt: TGTGCCACCAGCAGAGATCAGTCAAGACATTATCCGCATGAGCAGTTCTTC; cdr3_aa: CATSRDQSRHYPHEQFF
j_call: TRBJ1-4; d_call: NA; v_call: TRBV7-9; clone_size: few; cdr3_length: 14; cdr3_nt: TGTGCCAGCAGCTTAGCAATGGCGGGTGAAAAACTGTTTTTT; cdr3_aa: CASSLAMAGEKLFF
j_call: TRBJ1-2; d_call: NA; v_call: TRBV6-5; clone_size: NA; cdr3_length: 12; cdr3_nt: TGTGCCAGCAGATCCCAAATCGATAACTACACCTTC; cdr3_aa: CASRSQIDNYTF
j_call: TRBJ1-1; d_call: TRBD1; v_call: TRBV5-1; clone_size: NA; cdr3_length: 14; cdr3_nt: TGCGCCAGCAGCTTGGAAGGGACAGGGAGGGGAGCTTTCTTT; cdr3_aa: CASSLEGTGRGAFF
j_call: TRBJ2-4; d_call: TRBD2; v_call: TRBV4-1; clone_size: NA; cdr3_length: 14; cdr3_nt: TGCGCCAGCAGCCGGGTCCCCGATCCGGGGGGTCAGTACTTC; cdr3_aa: CASSRVPDPGGQYF
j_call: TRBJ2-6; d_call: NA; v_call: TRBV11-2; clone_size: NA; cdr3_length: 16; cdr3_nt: TGTGCCAGCAGCTACGAGGGGTACTCTGGGGCCAACGTCCTGACTTTC; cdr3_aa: CASSYEGYSGANVLTF
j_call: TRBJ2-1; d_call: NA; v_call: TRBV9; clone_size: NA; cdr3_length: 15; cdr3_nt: TGTGCCAGCAGCGTAGCCGATTATCGGGGCAATGAGCAGTTCTTC; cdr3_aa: CASSVADYRGNEQFF
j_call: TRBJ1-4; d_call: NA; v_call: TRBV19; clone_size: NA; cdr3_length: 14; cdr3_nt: TGTGCCAGTAATGCGGGGGGCTCTAATGAAAAACTGTTTTTT; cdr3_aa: CASNAGGSNEKLFF
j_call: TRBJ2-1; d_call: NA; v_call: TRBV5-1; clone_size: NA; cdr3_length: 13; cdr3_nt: TGCGCCAGCAGCTTGGCCTACTACAATGAGCAGTTCTTC; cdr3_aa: CASSLAYYNEQFF
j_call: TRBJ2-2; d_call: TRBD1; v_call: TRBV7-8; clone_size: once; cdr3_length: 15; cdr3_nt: TGTGCCAGCAGTTACTGGGACAGTAACACCGGGGAGCTGTTTTTT; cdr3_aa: CASSYWDSNTGELFF
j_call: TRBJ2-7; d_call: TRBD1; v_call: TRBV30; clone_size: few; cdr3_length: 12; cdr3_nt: TGTGCCTGGAGGGACAGGGGGTCCGAGCAGTACTTC; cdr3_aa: CAWRDRGSEQYF
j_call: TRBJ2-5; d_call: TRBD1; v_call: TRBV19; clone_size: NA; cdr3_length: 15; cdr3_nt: TGTGCCAGTAGTATAGGTCCCCAGGGGGAAGAGACCCAGTACTTC; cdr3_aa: CASSIGPQGEETQYF
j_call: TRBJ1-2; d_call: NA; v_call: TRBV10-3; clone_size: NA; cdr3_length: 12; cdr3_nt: TGTGCCATCAGTGAGTGGGGAAATGGCTACACCTTC; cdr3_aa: CAISEWGNGYTF